What follows are 4 T cell receptor beta chains derived from one specimen sequenced in a study of Ad26.COV2.S vaccination and SARS-CoV-2 variants. TCRdb's copy holds only in-frame clones and misses some; the assay was immunoSEQ multiplex PCR. The sample yields approximately 340,000 clones, about 91% seen once. Source: peripheral blood, taken after recovery from COVID-19. Receptors were obtained from a human donor who had recovered from COVID-19.

The DNA of the CDR3 is TGTGCCAGCAGCCCCGCTGGGACAGGGGGCAATCAGCCCCAGCATTTT. Its translation: CASSPAGTGGNQPQHF. The rearrangement links TRBV9 to TRBJ1-5; TRBD1 aligns across 10 bases. V was clipped by 4 bases and J by 2 bases; unmatched bases: 6. The CDR3 loop spans 16 amino acids. CDR1 and CDR2 from the germline V gene are SGDLS and YYNGEE.

V is TRBV12-3 or TRBV12-4 and J is TRBJ1-1; possible D gene TRBD1, 6 bases. This CDR3 is built from 13 residues. Trimming stripped 7 bases from V and 4 bases from J, with 13 bases between. The CDR3 reads CASNTGLGTEAFF. Written as DNA, the CDR3 is TGTGCCAGCAACACAGGGTTGGGCACTGAAGCTTTCTTT.

The chain links TRBV2 to TRBJ1-3, with a possible D match to TRBD1 (5 bases). Trimming took off 6 bases at V and 4 bases at J, with 13 bases between the two ends. Germline lookup yields CDR1 SNHLY and CDR2 FYNNEI. This CDR3 has 14 amino acids. CDR3 DNA: TGTGCCAGCAGACAAGCAGGGTACGGAAACACCATATATTTT. This codes for CASRQAGYGNTIYF.

This clone was seen a handful of times. The chain is built from TRBV9 and TRBJ1-6, with a tentative D call TRBD1 (5 bases). The CDR3 loop spans 16 amino acids. Trimming cost V 0 bases and J 4 bases, with 11 bases left between them. CDR1 and CDR2 from the germline V gene are SGDLS and YYNGEE. This CDR3 reads CASSVGHRTYNSPLHF. DNA for the CDR3: TGTGCCAGCAGCGTAGGTCACAGGACATATAATTCACCCCTCCACTTT.